This T cell receptor (beta chain) comes out of a study of regulatory T cells in long-lasting Graves disease. CDR3 regions were amplified by Arm-PCR using iRepertoire HTBI primers to build TCR beta libraries. TCRdb reprocessed the multiplex PCR reads via MiXCR and lists one record per CDR3 protein. The sample records roughly 400,000 distinct CDR3 sequences, around 21% being singletons. This clonotype occurred many times. Its antigen remains unidentified. Study-wide points: Persistent disease was characterized by preferential usage of TRBV28, TRBJ1-2 and TRBJ2-5. It was possible that the small sample size reduced accuracy. The number of shared public clonotypes was higher in persistent patients (under 3,000) than new patients (just over 950).

V was clipped by 7 bases and J by 1 base, with 13 bases between them. The CDR3 sequence is 14 residues long. Germline V gene lookup returns CDR1 MNHNS and CDR2 SASEGT. Time point meaning: persistent/refractory GD, antithyroid drugs over 5 years with positive TRAb. Scientists built the TCR library using RNA that was extracted from PBMCs. This TCR derives from a female donor with Graves disease. The specimen comprised peripheral blood mononuclear cells (PBMCs), sampled when the disease was refractory, from a patient treated with antithyroid drugs. The rearrangement links TRBV6-1 to TRBJ1-1, with D maybe TRBD1 (5 bases). Here the CDR3 reads CASKQGNQNTEAFF. In nucleotides, the CDR3 is TGTGCCAGCAAGCAGGGTAATCAGAACACTGAAGCTTTCTTT.